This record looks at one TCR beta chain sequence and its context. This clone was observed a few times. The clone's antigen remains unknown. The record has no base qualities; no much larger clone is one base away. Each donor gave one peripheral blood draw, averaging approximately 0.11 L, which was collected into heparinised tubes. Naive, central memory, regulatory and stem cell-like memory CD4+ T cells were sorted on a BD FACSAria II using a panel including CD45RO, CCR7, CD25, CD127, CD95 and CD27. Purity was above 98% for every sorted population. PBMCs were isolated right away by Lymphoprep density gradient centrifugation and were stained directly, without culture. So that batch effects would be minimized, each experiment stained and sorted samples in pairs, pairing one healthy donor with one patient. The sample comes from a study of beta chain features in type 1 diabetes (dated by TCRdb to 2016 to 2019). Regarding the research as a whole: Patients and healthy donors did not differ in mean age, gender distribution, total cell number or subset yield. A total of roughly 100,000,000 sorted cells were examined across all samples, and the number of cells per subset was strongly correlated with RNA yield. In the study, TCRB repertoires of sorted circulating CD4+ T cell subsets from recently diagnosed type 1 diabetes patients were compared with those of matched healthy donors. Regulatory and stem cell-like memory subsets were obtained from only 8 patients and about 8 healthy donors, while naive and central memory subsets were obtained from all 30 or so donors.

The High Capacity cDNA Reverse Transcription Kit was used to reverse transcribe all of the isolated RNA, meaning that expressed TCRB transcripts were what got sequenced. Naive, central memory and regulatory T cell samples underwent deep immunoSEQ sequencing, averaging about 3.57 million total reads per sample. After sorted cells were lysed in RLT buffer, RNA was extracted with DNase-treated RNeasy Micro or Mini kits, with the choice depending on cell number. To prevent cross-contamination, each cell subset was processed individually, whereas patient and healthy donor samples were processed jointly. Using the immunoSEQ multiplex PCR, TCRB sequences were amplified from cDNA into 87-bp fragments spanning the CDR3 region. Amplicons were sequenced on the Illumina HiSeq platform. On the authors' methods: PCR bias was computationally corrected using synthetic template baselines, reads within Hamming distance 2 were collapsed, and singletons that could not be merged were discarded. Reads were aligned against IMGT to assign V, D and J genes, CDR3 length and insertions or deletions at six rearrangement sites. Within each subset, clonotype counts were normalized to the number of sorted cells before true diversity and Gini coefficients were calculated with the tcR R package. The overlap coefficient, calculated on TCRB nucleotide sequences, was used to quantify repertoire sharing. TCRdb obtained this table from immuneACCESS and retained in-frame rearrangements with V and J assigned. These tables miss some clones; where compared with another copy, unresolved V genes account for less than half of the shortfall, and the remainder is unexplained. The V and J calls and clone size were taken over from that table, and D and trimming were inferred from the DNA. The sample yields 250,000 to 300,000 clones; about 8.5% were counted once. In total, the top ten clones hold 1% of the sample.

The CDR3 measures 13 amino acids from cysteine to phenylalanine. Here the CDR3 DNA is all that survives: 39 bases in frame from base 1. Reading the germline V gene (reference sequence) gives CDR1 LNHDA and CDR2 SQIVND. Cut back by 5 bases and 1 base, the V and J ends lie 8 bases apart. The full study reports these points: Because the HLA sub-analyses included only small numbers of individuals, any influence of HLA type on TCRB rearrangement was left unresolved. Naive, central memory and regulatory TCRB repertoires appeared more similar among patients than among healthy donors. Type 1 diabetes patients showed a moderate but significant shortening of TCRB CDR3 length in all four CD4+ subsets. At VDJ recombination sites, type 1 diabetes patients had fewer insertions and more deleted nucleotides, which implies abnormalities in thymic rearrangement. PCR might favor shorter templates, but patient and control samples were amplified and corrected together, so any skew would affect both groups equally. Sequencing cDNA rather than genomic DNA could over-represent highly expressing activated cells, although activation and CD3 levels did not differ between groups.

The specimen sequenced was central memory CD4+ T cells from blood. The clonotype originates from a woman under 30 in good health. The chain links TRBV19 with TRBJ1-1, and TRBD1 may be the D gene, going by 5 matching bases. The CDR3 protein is CASSPGQNTEAFF. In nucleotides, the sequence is TGTGCCAGTAGTCCCGGACAGAACACTGAAGCTTTCTTT.